A selection of T cell receptor beta chains follows, all from one sample in a study of beta chain features in type 1 diabetes. Generated by immunoSEQ multiplex PCR, the TCRdb table keeps only in-frame clones and is missing some. The sample includes 680,000 or so clones, roughly 12% seen only once; the top ten take 0.022%. Sequences were obtained from naive CD4+ T cells from blood. The receptor source for this set is a man aged 18 to 29 with type 1 diabetes. CDR3s include the opening cysteine and the closing phenylalanine or tryptophan. D genes are given only for firm matches. For some rows the clone size is stated as once, few or many, or as a class when expanded; others skip it.

>-|TRBV6-5|-|TRBJ1-5|14
TGTGCCAGCAGTTTAGGCCCGGGGGATCAGCCCCAGCATTTT
CASSLGPGDQPQHF
>-|TRBV11-3|-|TRBJ1-1|14
TGTGCCAGCAGTCCCCGACGGGAGAACACTGAAGCTTTCTTT
CASSPRRENTEAFF
>TRBD1|TRBV10-3|few|TRBJ1-1|16
TGTGCCATCAGGCCATCTACAGGGGCCCAGAACACTGAAGCTTTCTTT
CAIRPSTGAQNTEAFF
>-|TRBV27|-|TRBJ1-5|15
TGTGCCAGCAGTTTCGACGGCTATAGCAATCAGCCCCAGCATTTT
CASSFDGYSNQPQHF
>-|TRBV5-4|few|TRBJ2-5|14
TGTGCCAGCAGCCCGGACAACTTGGGGGAGACCCAGTACTTC
CASSPDNLGETQYF
>-|TRBV19|-|TRBJ2-7|15
TGTGCCAGTAGTATAGCTGGGGGCGACCCCTACGAGCAGTACTTC
CASSIAGGDPYEQYF
>-|TRBV14|-|TRBJ2-3|14
TGTGCCAGCAGCCAAGGCCTCTACACAGATACGCAGTATTTT
CASSQGLYTDTQYF
>-|TRBV6-5|-|TRBJ2-1|14
TGTGCCACCCACCGGGACGGGGGATACAATGAGCAGTTCTTC
CATHRDGGYNEQFF
>-|TRBV28|-|TRBJ2-5|14
TGTGCCAGCAGTTCCTCTCCCCTCCCGGAGACCCAGTACTTC
CASSSSPLPETQYF
>-|TRBV2|-|TRBJ1-4|15
TGTGCCAGCAGGACACAATCAGGGGCTAATGAAAAACTGTTTTTT
CASRTQSGANEKLFF
>TRBD1|TRBV29-1|few|TRBJ1-2|13
TGCAGCTCAGGGACAGGCGGGGACTATGGCTACACCTTC
CSSGTGGDYGYTF
>-|TRBV6-1|few|TRBJ1-1|14
TGTGCCAGCCAACCGGACGGGGGCGGGAATGAAGCTTTCTTT
CASQPDGGGNEAFF
>-|TRBV7-3|-|TRBJ2-1|12
TGTGCCAGCAGCACCGGGGGTGATGAGCAGTTCTTC
CASSTGGDEQFF
>-|TRBV4-1|-|TRBJ1-1|15
TGCGCCAGCAGTCAAGGGCAAGGGGTGGGCACTGAAGCTTTCTTT
CASSQGQGVGTEAFF
>TRBD1|TRBV27|-|TRBJ2-7|15
TGTGCCAGCAGTTTAGAGAGAACGGACAGGGGAAGGCAGTACTTC
CASSLERTDRGRQYF
>-|TRBV14|-|TRBJ1-1|13
TGTGCCAGCTCAACCTCAGGGCCCGCTGAAGCTTTCTTT
CASSTSGPAEAFF
>-|TRBV25-1|-|TRBJ1-4|15
TGTGCCAGCAGTGACAACAGGGTATCTAATGAAAAACTGTTTTTT
CASSDNRVSNEKLFF
>-|TRBV29-1|-|TRBJ2-1|16
TGCAGCGTTACTCCGGGACTCATCAGCTCCTACAATGAGCAGTTCTTC
CSVTPGLISSYNEQFF
>-|TRBV5-6|-|TRBJ1-1|13
TGTGCCAGCAGCTTGGTAACAAACACTGAAGCTTTCTTT
CASSLVTNTEAFF
>TRBD1|TRBV7-9|once|TRBJ2-3|15
TGTGCCAGCAGCCGCGGACAGGGTAGCACAGATACGCAGTATTTT
CASSRGQGSTDTQYF
>TRBD2|TRBV28|-|TRBJ2-3|16
TGTGCCAGCAGTCCCTTCGCGGGGGGCGGGCGTGGTACGCAGTATTTT
CASSPFAGGGRGTQYF
>TRBD1|TRBV9|few|TRBJ1-1|14
TGTGCCAGCAGCGCCAGGACAGGGGTAGGTGAAGCTTTCTTT
CASSARTGVGEAFF
>-|TRBV18|-|TRBJ2-5|16
TGTGCCAGCTCGGCTGGACAGAAGAGGTACCAAGAGACCCAGTACTTC
CASSAGQKRYQETQYF
>-|TRBV30|-|TRBJ1-1|11
TGTGCCTGGAGTTGGAACACTGAAGCTTTCTTT
CAWSWNTEAFF
>-|TRBV30|few|TRBJ2-2|16
TGTGCCTGGAGTGTCCCCAACAGGGCGAACACCGGGGAGCTGTTTTTT
CAWSVPNRANTGELFF
>-|TRBV30|-|TRBJ1-4|12
TGTGCCTGGAGTGAGGGTAATGAAAAACTGTTTTTT
CAWSEGNEKLFF
>TRBD1|TRBV5-6|few|TRBJ2-7|14
TGTGCCAGCAGCTTGCCAGGGGGCGACTACGAGCAGTACTTC
CASSLPGGDYEQYF
>-|TRBV5-1|-|TRBJ2-3|16
TGCGCCAGCAGCTCTGGGATGGGTTACTACACAGATACGCAGTATTTT
CASSSGMGYYTDTQYF
>-|TRBV30|-|TRBJ1-3|13
TGTGCCTGGACCCTGGGCACTGGAAACACCATATATTTT
CAWTLGTGNTIYF
>TRBD1|TRBV7-9|-|TRBJ2-2|18
TGTGCCAGCAGCTTAGGAGGCAGGGGGCACCCCGACACCGGGGAGCTGTTTTTT
CASSLGGRGHPDTGELFF
>-|TRBV7-9|-|TRBJ2-7|13
TGTGCCAGCAGCTTAGGGGCCCTTAGAGAGCAGTACTTC
CASSLGALREQYF
>-|TRBV29-1|-|TRBJ1-2|14
TGCAGCGTTGGAGGGGCCGCACCTGACTATGGCTACACCTTC
CSVGGAAPDYGYTF
>TRBD1|TRBV9|-|TRBJ1-1|15
TGTGCCAGCAGCGAGACAGGGGACGGGGGCACTGAAGCTTTCTTT
CASSETGDGGTEAFF
>TRBD2|TRBV2|few|TRBJ2-7|15
TGTGCCAGCAGTGCCCCCGGGACTAGCCACTACGAGCAGTACTTC
CASSAPGTSHYEQYF
>TRBD1|TRBV25-1|-|TRBJ2-3|14
TGTGCCAGCAGCCGGGACAGGGGGCCAGATACGCAGTATTTT
CASSRDRGPDTQYF
>-|TRBV19|-|TRBJ2-7|13
TGTGCCAGTAGGGAAGTAGGAGCCTACGAGCAGTACTTC
CASREVGAYEQYF
>-|TRBV27|few|TRBJ1-2|11
TGTGCCAGCAGGAGGGACGGTGGCTACACCTTC
CASRRDGGYTF
>-|TRBV5-4|-|TRBJ2-1|19
TGTGCCAGCAGCTTGATCCCTCAAGTGAGGAGACGGACCGGCGGGGAGCAGTTCTTC
CASSLIPQVRRRTGGEQFF
>-|TRBV7-9|once|TRBJ1-2|13
TGTGCCAGCAGCTTCACAGGGATGGATGGCTACACCTTC
CASSFTGMDGYTF
>TRBD1|TRBV5-1|few|TRBJ2-3|14
TGCGCCAGCAGCGGGGGACAGGGTGCCGATACGCAGTATTTT
CASSGGQGADTQYF
>-|TRBV11-1|-|TRBJ1-1|14
TGTGCCAGCAGCTTAGACAGGGCCACCACTGAAGCTTTCTTT
CASSLDRATTEAFF
>-|TRBV5-1|few|TRBJ1-2|14
TGCGCCAGCAGGACTGAGGGGGGAGGCTATGGCTACACCTTC
CASRTEGGGYGYTF
>-|TRBV29-1|-|TRBJ2-2|15
TGCAGCGTTGAGGGGGCCGATCTGAACACCGGGGAGCTGTTTTTT
CSVEGADLNTGELFF
>-|TRBV10-3|few|TRBJ1-5|11
TGTGCCATCAGTGAGGGCAGGGACCAGCATTTT
CAISEGRDQHF
>-|TRBV5-1|-|TRBJ2-1|12
TGCGCCAGCAGCCCAAGATACAATGAGCAGTTCTTC
CASSPRYNEQFF
>-|TRBV6-5|-|TRBJ2-7|15
TGTGCCAGCAGTTACTCGAGTAATTTCGGGGGCGAGCAGTACTTC
CASSYSSNFGGEQYF
>TRBD1|TRBV5-1|-|TRBJ2-7|14
TGCGCCAGCAGCCCCGGGGGACAGGGGCGGGAGCAGTACTTC
CASSPGGQGREQYF
>-|TRBV6-1|few|TRBJ1-2|14
TGTGCCAGCAGTGAAAGAACAGGCCTCTATGGCTACACCTTC
CASSERTGLYGYTF
>-|TRBV4-1|few|TRBJ1-3|13
TGCGCCAGCAGCTGGGAATCTGGAAACACCATATATTTT
CASSWESGNTIYF
>-|TRBV9|-|TRBJ2-3|16
TGTGCCAGCAGCCCGCTGGCGGGGCAGGGCGGAGATACGCAGTATTTT
CASSPLAGQGGDTQYF
>TRBD1|TRBV27|-|TRBJ2-7|15
TGTGCCAGCAGTCGCTTCGGCGGACAGGCCTACGAGCAGTACTTC
CASSRFGGQAYEQYF
>-|TRBV2|few|TRBJ2-2|14
TGTGCCAGCAGAAGCGGGACAGGCTACGGGGAGCTGTTTTTT
CASRSGTGYGELFF
>TRBD2|TRBV5-1|few|TRBJ2-5|16
TGCGCCAGCAGCCCCCTCGGGCAGGGACTACAAGAGACCCAGTACTTC
CASSPLGQGLQETQYF
>-|TRBV30|-|TRBJ1-5|13
TGTGCCTGGAGTGTGTCCCTAAATCAGCCCCAGCATTTT
CAWSVSLNQPQHF